Sequencing of this T cell receptor beta chain was carried out in a study of OX40 agonist ivuxolimab in advanced cancers. Study background: An anti-OX40 (CD134) antibody with agonistic activity, ivuxolimab, was administered to patients. Whole-study results and caveats: Researchers did not determine the expanded peripheral T cells' antigen specificity. There was clonal expansion of CD4+ and CD8+ blood T cells by week 6 at 0.1 to 3.0 mg/kg.

A note on this clone: Its antigen is undetermined.

The protocol was immunoSEQ multiplex PCR, while the TCRdb copy is restricted to in-frame clones and leaves out a portion. Counted here are about 50,000 clones, around 86% occurring once; the ten biggest clones make up 1.9%. Autoimmune disease history or systemic immunosuppression barred patients. The V and J ends lost 0 bases and 2 bases, in that order; junction bases with no gene match: 2. CDR1 and CDR2 (germline): SGHRS, YFSETQ. The length of the CDR3 is 16 residues. The sample was CD4+ or CD8+ T cells sorted from blood, taken in a trial of the OX40 agonist ivuxolimab. The V gene is TRBV5-1, the J gene TRBJ2-2; 9 bases fit TRBD1. The receptor was isolated from an adult with an advanced solid tumor such as melanoma, head and neck, liver or kidney cancer. This CDR3 is CASSLGDRDNTGELFF. CDR3 in DNA: TGCGCCAGCAGCTTGGGGGACAGGGATAACACCGGGGAGCTGTTTTTT.